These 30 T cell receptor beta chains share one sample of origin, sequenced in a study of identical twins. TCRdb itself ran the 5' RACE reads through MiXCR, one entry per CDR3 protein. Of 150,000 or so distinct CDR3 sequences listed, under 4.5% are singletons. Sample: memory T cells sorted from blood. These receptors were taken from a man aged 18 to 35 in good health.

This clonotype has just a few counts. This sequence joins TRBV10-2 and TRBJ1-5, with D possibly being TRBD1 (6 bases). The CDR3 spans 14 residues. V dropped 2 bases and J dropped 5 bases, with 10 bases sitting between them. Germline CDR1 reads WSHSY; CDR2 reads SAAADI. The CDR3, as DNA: TGCGCCAGCAGTGAGCTACAGGGAGATCAGCCCCAGCATTTT. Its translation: CASSELQGDQPQHF.

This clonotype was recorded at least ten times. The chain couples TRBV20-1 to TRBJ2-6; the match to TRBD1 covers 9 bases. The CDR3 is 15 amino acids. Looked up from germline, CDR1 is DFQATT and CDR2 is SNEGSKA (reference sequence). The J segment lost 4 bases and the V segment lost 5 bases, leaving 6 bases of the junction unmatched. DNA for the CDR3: TGCAGTGCTCAACAGGGGGCGCCCGGGGCCAACGTCCTGACTTTC. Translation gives CSAQQGAPGANVLTF.

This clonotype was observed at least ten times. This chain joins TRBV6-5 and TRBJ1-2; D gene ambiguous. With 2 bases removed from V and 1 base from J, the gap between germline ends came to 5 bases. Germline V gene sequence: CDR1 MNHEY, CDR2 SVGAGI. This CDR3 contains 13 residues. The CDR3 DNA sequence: TGTGCCAGCAGTTACGGGGTTAACTATGGCTACACCTTC. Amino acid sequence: CASSYGVNYGYTF.

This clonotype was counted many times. Here the CDR3 reads CASSLGGRRETQYF. DNA for the CDR3: TGTGCCAGCAGCTTAGGAGGGAGGAGAGAGACCCAGTACTTC. V usage is TRBV7-2 and J usage is TRBJ2-5; D perhaps matches TRBD2 (6 bases). CDR1 and CDR2 from the germline V gene are SGHTA and FQGNSA. The V and J ends lost 1 base and 4 bases respectively, with 10 bases between them. The CDR3 extends over 14 amino acids.

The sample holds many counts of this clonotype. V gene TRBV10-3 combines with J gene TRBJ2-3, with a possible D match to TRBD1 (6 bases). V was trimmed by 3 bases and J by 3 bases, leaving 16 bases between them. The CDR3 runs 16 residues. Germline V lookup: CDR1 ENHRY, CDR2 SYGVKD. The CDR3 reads CAISERLGGGTDTQYF. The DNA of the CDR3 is TGTGCCATCAGTGAACGGCTTGGGGGCGGTACAGATACGCAGTATTTT.

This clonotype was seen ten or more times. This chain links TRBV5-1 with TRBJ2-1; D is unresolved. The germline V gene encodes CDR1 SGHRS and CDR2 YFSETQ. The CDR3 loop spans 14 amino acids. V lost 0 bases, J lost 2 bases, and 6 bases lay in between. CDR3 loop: CASSLDTAYNEQFF. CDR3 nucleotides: TGCGCCAGCAGCTTGGACACAGCCTACAATGAGCAGTTCTTC. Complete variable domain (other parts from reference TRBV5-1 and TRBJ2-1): KAGVTQTPRYLIKTRGQQVTLSCSPISGHRSVSWYQQTPGQGLQFLFEYFSETQRNKGNFPGRFSGRQFSNSRSEMNVSTLELGDSALYLCASSLDTAYNEQFFGPGTRLTVL.

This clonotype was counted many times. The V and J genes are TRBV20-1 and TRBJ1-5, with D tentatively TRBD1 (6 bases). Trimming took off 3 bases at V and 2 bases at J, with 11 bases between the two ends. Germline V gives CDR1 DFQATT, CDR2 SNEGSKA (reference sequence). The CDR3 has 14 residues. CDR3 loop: CSARRGNGNQPQHF. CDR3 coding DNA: TGCAGTGCTAGGAGGGGGAATGGCAATCAGCCCCAGCATTTT.

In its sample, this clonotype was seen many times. CDR3 amino acids: CASSSAGGYNEQFF. The CDR3 DNA follows: TGCGCCAGCAGCTCAGCGGGAGGATACAATGAGCAGTTCTTC. The genes are TRBV5-1 and TRBJ2-1; TRBD2 matches at 9 bases. The germline CDR1 and CDR2 sequences are SGHRS and YFSETQ. CDR3 length equals 14 residues. V trimming: 3 bases; J trimming: 4 bases; junction bases outside the gene matches: 2.

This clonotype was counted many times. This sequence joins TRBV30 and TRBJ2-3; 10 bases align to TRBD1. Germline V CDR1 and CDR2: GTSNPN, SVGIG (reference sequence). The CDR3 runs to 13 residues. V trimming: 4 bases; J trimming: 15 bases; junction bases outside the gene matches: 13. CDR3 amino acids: CAWKPTTGGAAYF. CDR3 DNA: TGTGCCTGGAAACCCACGACAGGGGGCGCGGCCTATTTT. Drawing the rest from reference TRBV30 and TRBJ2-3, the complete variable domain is SQTIHQWPATLVQPVGSPLSLECTVEGTSNPNLYWYRQAAGRGLQLLFYSVGIGQISSEVPQNLSASRPQDRQFILSSKKLLLSDSGFYLCAWKPTTGGAAYFGPGTRLTVL.

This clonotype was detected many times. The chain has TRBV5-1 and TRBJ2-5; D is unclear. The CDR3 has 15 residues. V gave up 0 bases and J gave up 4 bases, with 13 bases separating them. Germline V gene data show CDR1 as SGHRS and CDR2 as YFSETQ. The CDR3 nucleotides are TGCGCCAGCAGCTTGGAGGGCAGTGAAAGAGAGACCCAGTACTTC. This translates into CASSLEGSERETQYF.

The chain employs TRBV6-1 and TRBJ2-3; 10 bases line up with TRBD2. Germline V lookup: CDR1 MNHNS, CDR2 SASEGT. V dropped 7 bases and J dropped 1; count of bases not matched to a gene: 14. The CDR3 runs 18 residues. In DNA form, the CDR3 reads TGTGCCAGCACCGGGGGACTAGCGCCAGCGTCGGGCACAGATACGCAGTATTTT. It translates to CASTGGLAPASGTDTQYF.

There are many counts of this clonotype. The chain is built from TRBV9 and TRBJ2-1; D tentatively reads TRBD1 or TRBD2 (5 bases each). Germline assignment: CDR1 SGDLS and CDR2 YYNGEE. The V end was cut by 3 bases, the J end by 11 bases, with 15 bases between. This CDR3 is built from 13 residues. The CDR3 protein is CASSGYRDAKQFF. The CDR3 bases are TGTGCCAGCAGCGGTTACCGGGACGCCAAGCAGTTCTTC.

In DNA form, the CDR3 reads TGCAGTGCTGTTAGCGGGAACTACAATGAGCAGTTCTTC. It yields the protein CSAVSGNYNEQFF. The rearrangement links TRBV20-1 to TRBJ2-1, with 8 nucleotides matching TRBD2. After removal of 5 bases from V and 3 bases from J, the junction contained 3 bases not matched to a gene. Germline V CDR1 and CDR2: DFQATT, SNEGSKA (reference sequence). This CDR3 contains 13 residues.

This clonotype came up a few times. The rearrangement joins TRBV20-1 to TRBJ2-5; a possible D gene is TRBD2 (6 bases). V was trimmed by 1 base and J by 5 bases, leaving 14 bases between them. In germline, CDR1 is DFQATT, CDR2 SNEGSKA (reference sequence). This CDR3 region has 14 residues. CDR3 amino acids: CSARGTGEPETQYF. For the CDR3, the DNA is TGCAGTGCTAGAGGAACGGGAGAACCCGAGACCCAGTACTTC.

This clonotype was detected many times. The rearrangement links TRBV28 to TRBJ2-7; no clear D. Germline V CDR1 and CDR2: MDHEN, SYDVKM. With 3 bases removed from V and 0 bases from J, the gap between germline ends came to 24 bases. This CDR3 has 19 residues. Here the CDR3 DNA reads TGTGCCAGCAGTTTCCTCCCCTCGTCTATTCAGAGGAGCTCCTACGAGCAGTACTTC. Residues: CASSFLPSSIQRSSYEQYF.

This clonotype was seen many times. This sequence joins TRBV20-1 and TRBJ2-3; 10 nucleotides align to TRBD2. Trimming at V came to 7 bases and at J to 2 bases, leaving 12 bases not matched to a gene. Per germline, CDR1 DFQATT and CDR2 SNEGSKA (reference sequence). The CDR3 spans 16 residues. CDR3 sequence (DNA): TGCAGTGTTCGACCCGCTACTAGCGGGATCACAGATACGCAGTATTTT. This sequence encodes CSVRPATSGITDTQYF.

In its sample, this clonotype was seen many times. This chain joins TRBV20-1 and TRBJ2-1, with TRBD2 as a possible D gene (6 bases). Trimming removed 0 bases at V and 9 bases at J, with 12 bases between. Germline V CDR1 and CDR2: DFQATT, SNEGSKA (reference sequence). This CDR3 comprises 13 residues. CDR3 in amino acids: CSARDRREPEQFF. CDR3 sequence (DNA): TGCAGTGCTAGAGATCGACGGGAGCCTGAGCAGTTCTTC.

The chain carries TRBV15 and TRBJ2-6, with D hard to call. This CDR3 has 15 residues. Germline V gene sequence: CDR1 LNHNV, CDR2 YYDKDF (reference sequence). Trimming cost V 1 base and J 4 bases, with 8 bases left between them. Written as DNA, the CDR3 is TGTGCCACCAGCAGAGCCCAGACGGGGGCCAACGTCCTGACTTTC. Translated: CATSRAQTGANVLTF.

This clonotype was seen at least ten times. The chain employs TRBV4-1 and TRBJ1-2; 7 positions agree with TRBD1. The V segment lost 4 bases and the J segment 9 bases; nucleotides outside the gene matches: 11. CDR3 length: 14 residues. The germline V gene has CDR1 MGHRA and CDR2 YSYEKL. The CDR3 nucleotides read TGCGCCAGCAGCCCCGACAGGGACGGATGGCGCTACACCTTC. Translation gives CASSPDRDGWRYTF.

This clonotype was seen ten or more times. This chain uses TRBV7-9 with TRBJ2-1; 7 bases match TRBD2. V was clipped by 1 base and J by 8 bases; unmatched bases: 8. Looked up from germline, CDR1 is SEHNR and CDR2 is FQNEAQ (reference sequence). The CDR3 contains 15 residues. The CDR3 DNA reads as TGTGCCAGCAGCTTAGGGCGGGAGTTAAGCGATGAGCAGTTCTTC. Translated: CASSLGRELSDEQFF.

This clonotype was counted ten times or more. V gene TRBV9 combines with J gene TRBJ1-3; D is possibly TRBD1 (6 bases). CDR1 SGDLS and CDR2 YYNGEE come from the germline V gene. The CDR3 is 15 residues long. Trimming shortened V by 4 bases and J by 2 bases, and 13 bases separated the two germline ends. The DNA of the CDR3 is TGTGCCAGCAGCCCCGGGGGCAGGGCTGGAAACACCATATATTTT. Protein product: CASSPGGRAGNTIYF.

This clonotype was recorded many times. DNA for the CDR3: TGCGCCAGCAGCTTATTTACCCCGACCACTGAAGCTTTCTTT. Translating it yields CASSLFTPTTEAFF. The J gene is TRBJ1-1, the V gene TRBV5-1; D gene uncertain. Germline loops: CDR1 SGHRS, CDR2 YFSETQ. CDR3 size: 14 residues. Trimming cost V 2 bases and J 4 bases, with 12 bases left between them.

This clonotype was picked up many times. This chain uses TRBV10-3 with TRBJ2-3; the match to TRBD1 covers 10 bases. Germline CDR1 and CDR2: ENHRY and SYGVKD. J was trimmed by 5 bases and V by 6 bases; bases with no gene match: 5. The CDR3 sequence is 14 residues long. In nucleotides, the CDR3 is TGTGCCATCAGGTCTCGGACAGGGGGAGATACGCAGTATTTT. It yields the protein CAIRSRTGGDTQYF.

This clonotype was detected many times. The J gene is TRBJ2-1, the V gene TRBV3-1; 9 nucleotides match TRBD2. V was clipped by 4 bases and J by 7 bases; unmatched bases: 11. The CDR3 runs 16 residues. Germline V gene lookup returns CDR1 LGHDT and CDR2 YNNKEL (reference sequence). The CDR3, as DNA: TGTGCCAGCAGCCCGTCCCTAGCGGGATTGATTAATGAGCAGTTCTTC. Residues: CASSPSLAGLINEQFF.

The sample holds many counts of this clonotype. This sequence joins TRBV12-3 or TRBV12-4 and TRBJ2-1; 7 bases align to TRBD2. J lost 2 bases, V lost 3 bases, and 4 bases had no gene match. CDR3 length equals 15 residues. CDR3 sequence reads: CASSFFGTTYNEQFF. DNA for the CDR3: TGTGCCAGCAGTTTTTTCGGGACTACCTACAATGAGCAGTTCTTC.

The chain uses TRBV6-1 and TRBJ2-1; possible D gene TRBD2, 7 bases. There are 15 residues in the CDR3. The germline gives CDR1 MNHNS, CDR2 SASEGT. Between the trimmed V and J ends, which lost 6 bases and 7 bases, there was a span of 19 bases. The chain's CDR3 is CASRTGGRLGNEQFF. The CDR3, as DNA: TGTGCCAGCAGGACAGGCGGGAGATTAGGAAATGAGCAGTTCTTC.

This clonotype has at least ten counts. As DNA, the CDR3 is TGCAGTGCCCTAAGTAGGACTGTCAACGGTGAGCAGTTCTTC. This codes for CSALSRTVNGEQFF. The V gene is TRBV20-1, the J gene TRBJ2-1; possibly TRBD2 for D (5 bases). The CDR3 is 14 residues long. Germline CDR1 reads DFQATT; CDR2 reads SNEGSKA (reference sequence). V was clipped by 6 bases and J by 9 bases, with 21 bases between them.

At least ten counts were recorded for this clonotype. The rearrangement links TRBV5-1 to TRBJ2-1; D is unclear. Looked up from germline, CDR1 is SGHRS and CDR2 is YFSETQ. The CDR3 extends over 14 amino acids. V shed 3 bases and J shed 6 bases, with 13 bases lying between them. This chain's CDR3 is CASSSGGLANEQFF. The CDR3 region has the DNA TGCGCCAGCAGCTCGGGTGGCCTTGCCAATGAGCAGTTCTTC.

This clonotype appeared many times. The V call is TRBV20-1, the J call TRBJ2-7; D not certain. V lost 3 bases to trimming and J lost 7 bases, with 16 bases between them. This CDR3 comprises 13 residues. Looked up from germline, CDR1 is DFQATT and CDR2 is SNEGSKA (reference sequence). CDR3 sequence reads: CSARRQQPNEQYF. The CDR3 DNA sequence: TGCAGTGCTAGGAGGCAACAGCCCAATGAGCAGTACTTC.

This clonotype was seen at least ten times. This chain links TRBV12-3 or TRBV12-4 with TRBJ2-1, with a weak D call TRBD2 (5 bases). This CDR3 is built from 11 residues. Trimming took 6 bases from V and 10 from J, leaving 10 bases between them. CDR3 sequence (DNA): TGTGCCAGCAGCCCTAGCCGGGAGCAGTTCTTC. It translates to CASSPSREQFF.